Listed here is a single T cell receptor (beta chain). What it binds is unknown. The data were obtained in a study of human versus mouse CDR3 diversity and MHC coevolution. Study-level background: immunoSEQ was reported to reach one in 200,000 T cells sensitivity. Study findings and constraints: On average, humans showed more CDR3 deletions and insertions than mice. By iCHAO1, human TCR beta clonotypes numbered some 1.5 million, the most.

Germline V gives CDR1 KGHSH, CDR2 LQKENI. V lost 4 bases, J lost 7 bases, and 12 bases stayed unmatched. This CDR3 is 17 amino acids long. Cells were CD45RO-negative CD62L-positive naive CD4 T cells sorted from PBMCs. This table comes from immunoSEQ multiplex PCR, and its TCRdb copy is limited to in-frame clones, with some not included. The sample holds about 73,000 clones, around 90% seen once. The sequenced material came from naive CD4+ T cells from blood. Subset reported: CD45RO-negative CD62L-positive naive CD4 T cells. The V and J genes are TRBV18 and TRBJ2-3; 12 bases line up with TRBD1. The clonotype comes from a person between 25 and 70 years old in good health. The CDR3 bases are TGTGCCAGCTCACAATCCACCGGGACAGGGGGCAGGTATACGCAGTATTTT. As protein: CASSQSTGTGGRYTQYF.